This T cell receptor (beta chain) derives from a study of shared clonotypes between healthy human individuals (dated by TCRdb to 2019 to 2021). In the study overall: The cohort included a few men and two women between 18 and 49 years of age. For each donor, three plates each were used for CD4 naive and CD4 memory, two plates were used for CD8 naive, and one plate was used for CD8 memory. The study deeply sequenced blood TCR repertoires of about 5 healthy adults to estimate repertoire size and the extent of clonotype sharing between individuals. To increase sequencing depth and limit assay-specific biases, different laboratories used diverse techniques to prepare libraries and sequence TCR repertoires. Between about 0.9 and 8.9 billion PBMCs per donor were obtained by leukapheresis.

CD8 naive samples were obtained by positive selection for CCR7 among CD45RO-negative cells, yielding a CD45RA+CCR7+ population from which TemRA cells were excluded. Donors were healthy HIV-negative adults with no recently reported acute infections or vaccinations. All donors were Caucasian adults living in Nashville, Tennessee, USA. Blood was obtained by leukapheresis, after which PBMCs were separated by Ficoll-Histopaque density gradient centrifugation and cryopreserved in liquid nitrogen vapor phase. Analytical flow cytometry was used to check the purity and quantity of each magnetically sorted T cell population. Genomic DNA was isolated from every sorted fraction and measured by UV absorbance on a Nanodrop 2000c. What the research found in general, with its limitations: Roughly 5% of naive CD4, approximately 3.7% of naive CD8, roughly 2.4% of memory CD4, and about 0.4% of memory CD8 clonotypes were shared across several donors. The small number of donors limited the genetic and exposure-history diversity represented. Compared with non-shared clonotypes, the clonotypes found in all four sorted-subset donors had higher generation probabilities. Pairwise subsampling led to the expectation that sequencing depth would affect the degree of clonotype sharing among donors. Naive subsets generally had larger estimated clonotype richness than memory subsets. Incomplete sequencing was indicated by rarefaction of sorted-subset datasets, despite the large sequencing depth. Sampling was restricted to blood, and TCR repertoires in tissues likely differ from the TCR repertoires found in blood.

The CDR3, cysteine through phenylalanine, is 13 amino acids long. The CDR3 DNA has 39 bases and is translated from base 1. Per the germline V gene, MGHRA is the CDR1 and YSYEKL is the CDR2. The junction shows trimming of 1 base on V and 3 bases on J, plus 7 bases between the germline ends. As to this clone: Its antigen is not yet known. Nothing much larger sits one base from this clone, and base qualities are not available. The sample holds other DNA sequences that translate to the same CDR3.

Using the deep immunoSEQ assay, multiplex PCR amplified TCR CDR3 regions from genomic DNA. Extracted genomic DNA from each cell subset was distributed evenly across all wells of several immunoSEQ 96-well plates, and each plate was treated as a replicate. Each replicate PCR for sorted subsets received roughly 0.2 ug genomic DNA, equal to roughly 33,000 T cell genomes. Purified libraries were quantified with a Qubit 3.0 fluorometer, sized on a Bioanalyzer 2100, and re-quantified with the KAPA Library Quantification kit. Every immunoSEQ 96-well plate was sequenced on a separate single-read 150-cycle Illumina NextSeq 550 flow cell. In the source study's methods: Because the immunoSEQ output held only junctional sequences and lacked quality scores, the filtering could not match the filtering applied to full-length reads. To assign V/J genes and CDR3, sequences were annotated against IMGT germline references using PyIR, a Python wrapper for IgBLAST v1.9. Reads with weak V/J assignments (E-value above 1e-6), missing CDR3, stop codons, out-of-frame junctions, or ambiguous translated residues were removed. V3J clonotypes were defined by identical inferred V gene, J gene, and CDR3 amino acid sequence. To compute the percentage overlap between repertoires, the number of shared unique clonotypes was divided by the size of the smaller repertoire. Three approaches were used to assess repertoire richness: RTK rarefaction, the Chao1 estimator, and Recon v2.1 estimates of unobserved clonotypes. For all TCRbeta clonotypes obtained by the gDNA method from several donors, generation probabilities were computed with OLGA. TCRdb stores this immuneACCESS table with in-frame sequences only. Part of the clones is absent; in the studies checked, under half of the shortfall reflects unresolved V genes, and no reason is known for the rest. The V and J calls and the clone size are those of that table, but D and trimming were determined from the DNA. Across this sample there are millions of clones, with about 95% seen only once. The ten largest clones add up to 1.1% of the sample.

Material for sequencing was naive CD8+ T cells sorted from blood. Per the publication, the cell subset or site label means: CD45RA+CCR7+. This TCR was sampled from a man aged 18 to 29 in good health. The chain was built from TRBV4-1 and TRBJ2-7, with the identity of the D gene unclear. For the CDR3, the sequence is CASSQGSGYEQYF. The DNA is TGCGCCAGCAGCCAAGGCTCCGGCTACGAGCAGTACTTC.